The 4 T cell receptor beta chains in this list originate from one sample, sequenced in a study of T cell responses to AZD1222 COVID-19 vaccine. Sequenced by immunoSEQ multiplex PCR; TCRdb stores in-frame clones only, minus some. The sample has around 130,000 clones; roughly 87% are singletons. Sequences were derived from peripheral blood, sampled 28 days after the second AZD1222 dose. The receptors here all came from an adult who received the AZD1222 COVID-19 vaccine.

The chain recombines TRBV2 with TRBJ2-3; 13 bases are a match to TRBD2. The junction had 2 bases not matched to a gene; V was cut back by 6 bases and J by 2 bases. The length of the CDR3 is 15 residues. The germline gives CDR1 SNHLY, CDR2 FYNNEI. CDR3 nucleotide sequence: TGTGCCAGCAGCGGACTAGCGGGGGACACAGATACGCAGTATTTT. Its translation is CASSGLAGDTDTQYF.

This chain uses TRBV11-3 with TRBJ2-7, with D perhaps matching TRBD1 (6 bases). V was trimmed by 3 bases and J by 0 bases, leaving 9 bases between them. The CDR3 loop spans 14 amino acids. Germline V lookup: CDR1 SGHNT, CDR2 YENEEA. The DNA of the CDR3 is TGTGCCAGCAGCTTCGACAGGAACTCCTACGAGCAGTACTTC. This codes for CASSFDRNSYEQYF.

To note about this clone: The final CDR3 position lacks the conserved phenylalanine or tryptophan, pointing to a likely read error. V and J are TRBV6-5 and TRBJ1-6; tentatively, D is TRBD1 (5 bases). The ends were cut back, 2 bases at V and 14 bases at J, with 22 bases in the middle. Germline values: CDR1 MNHEY, CDR2 SVGAGI. The CDR3 covers 16 residues. CDR3 DNA: TGTGCCAGCAGTTACCCCGCCGCAGGGAATTTTAAGGCCCTCCACCTT. It specifies CASSYPAAGNFKALHL.

This CDR3 is CASRRGQVNEQFF. The CDR3 DNA is TGTGCCAGCAGGAGAGGACAGGTCAATGAGCAGTTCTTC. The rearrangement joins TRBV2 to TRBJ2-1, with 7 bases identical to TRBD1. The CDR3 spans 13 residues. In germline, CDR1 is SNHLY, CDR2 FYNNEI. V gave up 6 bases and J gave up 6 bases; unmatched junction bases: 5.